This T cell receptor (beta chain) comes out of a study of OX40 agonist ivuxolimab in advanced cancers. About the study: Partial responses were seen in three patients, one with hepatocellular carcinoma and two with cutaneous melanoma.

Deletions cut 2 bases from V and 2 bases from J, with 8 bases between. CDR1 is SGHRS and CDR2 is YFSETQ in the germline V gene. The CDR3 is 13 amino acids. This clone occurred once. The repertoire was sequenced with immunoSEQ multiplex PCR; TCRdb's copy has only in-frame clones and lacks some. The sample consists of 92,000 or so clones, 80% to 90% of them appearing once. The rearrangement links TRBV5-1 to TRBJ2-7; possible D gene TRBD2, 5 bases. Sequences were derived from CD4+ or CD8+ T cells sorted from blood, sampled in a trial of the OX40 agonist ivuxolimab. The origin of this receptor is an adult with an advanced solid tumor such as melanoma, head and neck, liver or kidney cancer. CDR3 DNA: TGCGCCAGCAGCTTACCCGGGACCTACGAGCAGTACTTC. Amino acid sequence: CASSLPGTYEQYF.